This T cell receptor (beta chain) stems from a study of shared clonotypes between healthy human individuals. The protocol was immunoSEQ multiplex PCR, while the TCRdb copy is restricted to in-frame clones and leaves out a portion. The sample includes fewer than 550,000 clones, around 79% of them seen just once. For unsorted samples, genomic DNA was extracted from approximately 90 million PBMCs. The germline V and J ends were trimmed by 0 bases and 7 bases, with 11 bases remaining between them. CDR1 SGHRS and CDR2 YFSETQ come from the germline V gene. The CDR3 loop spans 14 amino acids. The specimen was PBMCs. This TCR derives from a woman aged 40 to 50 in good health. Some clones in this sample may be carry-over from other donors' samples. The V and J genes are TRBV5-1 and TRBJ2-4, with D perhaps being TRBD1 or TRBD2 (5 bases each). The CDR3 sequence is CASSLEDGANIQYF. In DNA, the CDR3 is TGCGCCAGCAGCTTGGAGGACGGGGCGAACATTCAGTACTTC. Filled out from reference TRBV5-1 and TRBJ2-4, the complete variable domain reads KAGVTQTPRYLIKTRGQQVTLSCSPISGHRSVSWYQQTPGQGLQFLFEYFSETQRNKGNFPGRFSGRQFSNSRSEMNVSTLELGDSALYLCASSLEDGANIQYFGAGTRLSVL.